Sequencing of this T cell receptor beta chain was carried out in a study of T cell changes during pregnancy in multiple sclerosis. Here immunoSEQ multiplex PCR was the method, and the copy in TCRdb shows in-frame clones only, minus some. Here the sample spans about 36,000 clones, roughly 92% being singletons. The CDR3 extends over 13 amino acids. Germline V CDR1 and CDR2: MNHNY, SVGAGI (reference sequence). The V end lost 7 bases, the J end lost 5 bases, and 14 bases lay between the germline ends. The chain combines TRBV6-6 with TRBJ1-1, with TRBD1 as a possible D gene (6 bases). This receptor was obtained from a female donor with multiple sclerosis, enrolled in a pregnancy study. Material for sequencing was PBMCs (not recorded whether the cells were cultured). CDR3 sequence reads: CASIGRGYTEAFF. The CDR3 DNA sequence: TGTGCCAGCATAGGCAGGGGATATACTGAAGCTTTCTTT.